This TCR beta chain was captured by sequencing in a study of T cell responses to AZD1222 COVID-19 vaccine. Sequencing was performed with immunoSEQ multiplex PCR; in TCRdb, only in-frame clones are kept and a portion is missing. The repertoire holds some 110,000 clones, with about 92% as singletons. Study-wide results and limits: AZD1222 recipients seropositive at baseline numbered only six. CD4 TCRs associated with vaccination spanned spike, dominating at 160-218 and 743-854. Most donors were white British, females outnumbered males, and clonal diversity was possibly underestimated.

With respect to this clone: The antigen remains unidentified.

The sample in question was peripheral blood, obtained on day 0 of AZD1222 vaccination. The origin of this receptor is an adult in good health.

The CDR3 reads CASSPTGRSTDTQYF. The CDR3 DNA reads TGTGCCAGCAGCCCCACCGGCCGTAGCACAGATACGCAGTATTTT. The genes are TRBV7-3 and TRBJ2-3; no reliable D call. Germline lookup yields CDR1 SGHTA and CDR2 FQGTGA. Trimming left V 5 bases short and J 0 bases short, with 12 bases between. This CDR3 spans 15 amino acids.